Listed below are T cell receptor beta chains from one sample, sequenced in a study of cytomegalovirus exposure and HLA in healthy donors. Here immunoSEQ multiplex PCR was the method, and the copy in TCRdb shows in-frame clones only, minus some. The table records around 190,000 clones, roughly four fifths of them present only once. The source material was PBMCs. The receptors were gathered from a woman aged 25 to 39 in good health and CMV-seropositive. Each CDR3 is given with its conserved first and last residue. A D gene is named only where the DNA matches it firmly. Where a row states a size, it is once, few, many or the class of an expanded clone; other rows omit it.

j_call,d_call,v_call,clone_size,cdr3_nt,cdr3_aa
TRBJ2-1,TRBD2,TRBV5-1,-,TGCGCCAGCAGCATGGGACTAGCGGCCTCCAATGAGCAGTTCTTC,CASSMGLAASNEQFF
TRBJ2-1,TRBD2,TRBV7-9,-,TGTGCCAGCAGCTTAGTGGCTAGCGGGACGGATGAGCAGTTCTTC,CASSLVASGTDEQFF
TRBJ2-7,TRBD1,TRBV7-9,-,TGTGCCAGCAGCCGACAGGGCTACGAGCAGTACTTC,CASSRQGYEQYF
TRBJ2-3,-,TRBV18,-,TGTGCCAGCTCACCAAAGCCAGGAAGCACAGATACGCAGTATTTT,CASSPKPGSTDTQYF
TRBJ2-7,TRBD1,TRBV14,-,TGTGCCAGCAGCGCCGGGACAGGGGCCGAGCAGTACTTC,CASSAGTGAEQYF
TRBJ2-1,-,TRBV28,-,TGTGCCAGCAGTTTAGTTGGGCCCTACAATGAGCAGTTCTTC,CASSLVGPYNEQFF
TRBJ2-3,TRBD1,TRBV6-4,-,TGTGCCAGCAGTGCGACAGGGAACACAGATACGCAGTATTTT,CASSATGNTDTQYF
TRBJ1-2,-,TRBV28,-,TGTGCCAGCAGTTCCTCCCGTGGCTACACCTTC,CASSSSRGYTF
TRBJ1-5,-,TRBV10-3,-,TGTGCCACCCCCCCGCCGGACAGTCTTTATCAGCCCCAGCATTTT,CATPPPDSLYQPQHF
TRBJ2-3,TRBD2,TRBV7-9,-,TGTGCCAGCAGCACCACAAGCGGGAGAGGAGATACGCAGTATTTT,CASSTTSGRGDTQYF
TRBJ2-7,TRBD2,TRBV28,-,TGTGCCAGCAGTTGGGGGACTAGCGGCTCCTACGAGCAGTACTTC,CASSWGTSGSYEQYF
TRBJ2-7,-,TRBV19,-,TGTGCCAGTAGTGCCGCCCGGGACTTCAACTACGAGCAGTACTTC,CASSAARDFNYEQYF
TRBJ2-2,TRBD1,TRBV6-4,-,TGTGCCAGCAGCCAAAGAGGACAGGGTCTCACCGGGGAGCTGTTTTTT,CASSQRGQGLTGELFF
TRBJ2-5,-,TRBV28,-,TGTGCCAGCAGTTCGGAGGGAGCGGAGACCCAGTACTTC,CASSSEGAETQYF
TRBJ1-6,TRBD1,TRBV5-6,-,TGTGCCAGCAGCCCGAGACAGGGCCGATCACCCCTCCACTTT,CASSPRQGRSPLHF
TRBJ2-7,-,TRBV2,few,TGTGCCAGCCGGCAGGATTTAAACTACGAGCAGTACTTC,CASRQDLNYEQYF